These 14 T cell receptor beta chains were all obtained from the same sample, sequenced in a study of CXCR3-negative and CXCR3-positive naive CD8 T cells. Study-wide points: For CXCR3-positive naive cells, TRB CDR3s were more hydrophobic than those of CXCR3-negative naive cells.

Their antigens are not known. It was by 5' RACE with UMI labels that the TRB cDNA libraries were prepared. TCRdb reanalyzed the 5' RACE reads, giving one entry per CDR3 protein sequence and no DNA. The listing contains about 130,000 distinct CDR3 sequences. Sequenced sample: naive CXCR3+ CD8+ T cells from blood. This sample's subset: CD45RO-CCR7+CD27+CD95- naive CD8+ T cells expressing CXCR3 (TNR3+). The source is a human donor in good health. Some clones in this sample may be carry-over from other donors' samples.

The chain joins TRBV7-6 to TRBJ2-1; as DNA is missing, the TRBD2 call by TCRdb cannot be tested. The CDR3 is 15 residues long. Germline V CDR1 and CDR2: SGHVS, FNYEAQ. The CDR3 loop is CASSILAGGYNEQFF.

The chain carries TRBV10-2 and TRBJ2-7; no DNA is available, so the TRBD2 call from TCRdb remains unchecked. Germline CDR1 and CDR2: WSHSY and SAAADI. There are 14 residues in the CDR3. CDR3 sequence reads: CASSLTSGTGEQYF.

The chain uses TRBV5-1 and TRBJ2-2. Germline V lookup: CDR1 SGHRS, CDR2 YFSETQ. This CDR3 contains 14 residues. CDR3 sequence reads: CASSLVERGGELFF.

The V gene is TRBV7-9, the J gene TRBJ2-1; the D gene TCRdb calls, TRBD2, cannot be checked with no DNA. Germline-derived CDR1 and CDR2 are SEHNR and FQNEAQ (reference sequence). This CDR3 spans 14 amino acids. The chain's CDR3 is CASSLAGGLDEQFF.

The chain uses TRBV5-1 and TRBJ1-2; checking the TCRdb D call of TRBD1 is not possible without DNA. Germline V lookup: CDR1 SGHRS, CDR2 YFSETQ. This CDR3 spans 16 amino acids. CDR3 region: CASSLGLSTGDYGYTF.

V and J are TRBV7-9 and TRBJ2-7; TCRdb calls TRBD1, which cannot be checked without DNA. The germline V gene encodes CDR1 SEHNR and CDR2 FQNEAQ (reference sequence). The CDR3 spans 15 residues. CDR3 loop: CASSSRDREVREQYF.

This rearrangement joins TRBV7-2 to TRBJ1-1. CDR1 and CDR2 (germline): SGHTA, FQGNSA. The CDR3 extends over 11 amino acids. CDR3 amino acids: CASSLRTEAFF.

The rearrangement links TRBV5-5 to TRBJ2-7; TCRdb proposes TRBD2, but this gene call is untestable without DNA. The CDR3 is 15 residues long. CDR1 and CDR2 from the germline V gene are SGHKS and YYEKEE (reference sequence). This CDR3 reads CASSWGTSGIYEQYF.

The chain recombines TRBV7-9 with TRBJ2-1; TCRdb calls TRBD1, which cannot be checked without DNA. Germline V gene sequence: CDR1 SEHNR, CDR2 FQNEAQ (reference sequence). The CDR3 consists of 16 residues. CDR3 amino acids: CASSSDRGPFVNEQFF. Variable domain in full (rest from reference TRBV7-9 and TRBJ2-1): DTGVSQNPRHKITKRGQNVTFRCDPISEHNRLYWYRQTLGQGPEFLTYFQNEAQLEKSRLLSDRFSAERPKGSFSTLEIQRTEQGDSAMYLCASSSDRGPFVNEQFFGPGTRLTVL.

V and J are TRBV27 and TRBJ2-1; TCRdb's D gene call, TRBD2, goes unchecked for lack of DNA. The germline CDR1 and CDR2 sequences are MNHEY and SMNVEV (reference sequence). The CDR3 extends over 15 amino acids. The CDR3 reads CASSSRLAVYNEQFF.

The CDR3 loop reads CASSRGGGEITDTQYF. The chain has TRBV7-8 and TRBJ2-3; there is no DNA to check the TCRdb D call of TRBD1. Germline V gene data show CDR1 as SGHVS and CDR2 as FQNEAQ. This CDR3 spans 16 amino acids.

This sequence joins TRBV5-6 and TRBJ2-6; without DNA, the TCRdb call of TRBD1 cannot be checked. The CDR3 sequence is 16 residues long. The germline CDR1 and CDR2 sequences are SGHDT and YYEEEE. Here the CDR3 reads CASSPGSSSGANVLTF.

CDR3 sequence reads: CSARAVRDYEQYF. The chain joins TRBV20-1 to TRBJ2-7. This CDR3 is 13 amino acids long. Germline CDR1 reads DFQATT; CDR2 reads SNEGSKA (reference sequence).

V usage is TRBV29-1 and J usage is TRBJ1-2. Germline V gene data show CDR1 as SQVTM and CDR2 as ANQGSEA. This CDR3 is built from 14 residues. The chain's CDR3 is CSVESEWQKDGYTF.